Presented here are 13 T cell receptor beta chains from one specimen sequenced in a study of blood T cell repertoires in COVID-19. The assay was immunoSEQ multiplex PCR, and TCRdb's table has in-frame clones only and misses some. Among around 180,000 clones listed, approximately 85% were seen once. The specimen sequenced was peripheral blood. Receptors originate from a human donor with active or convalescent COVID-19. The donor label of this sample is uncertain.

In its sample, this clone was seen many times. This rearrangement joins TRBV11-2 to TRBJ1-4, with TRBD1 matching 8 bases. The CDR3 has 16 residues. Germline CDR1 is SGHAT and CDR2 is FQNNGV. With 3 bases clipped from V and 12 bases from J, the junction kept 15 bases outside the gene matches. CDR3 amino acids: CASSLWGGQGYAELFF. The CDR3 DNA reads TGTGCCAGCAGCTTGTGGGGCGGACAGGGCTACGCGGAACTGTTTTTT.

This chain connects TRBV28 to TRBJ2-3, with 11 bases lining up with TRBD2. J gave up 2 bases and V 7 bases, and 14 bases lay outside the gene matches. CDR1 is MDHEN and CDR2 is SYDVKM in the germline V gene. The CDR3 loop spans 18 amino acids. DNA of the CDR3: TGTGCCAGCAATGGGATCCGACTAGCGGGAACCCTCACAGATACGCAGTATTTT. Encoded protein: CASNGIRLAGTLTDTQYF.

This rearrangement joins TRBV4-1 to TRBJ1-5; D not certain. The germline CDR1 and CDR2 sequences are MGHRA and YSYEKL. V dropped 0 bases and J dropped 2 bases, with 11 bases sitting between them. The CDR3 contains 16 residues. The CDR3 nucleotides read TGCGCCAGCAGCCAAGAACCCGTCGGTGGCAATCAGCCCCAGCATTTT. Encoded protein: CASSQEPVGGNQPQHF.

CDR3 nucleotides: TGTGCCAGCAGTTGGGGACTAGTGAATTACGAGCAGTACTTC. Amino acids: CASSWGLVNYEQYF. The chain employs TRBV6-5 and TRBJ2-7, with 8 bases aligning to TRBD2. Germline trimming cut 4 bases from V and 4 bases from J; bases unmatched to any gene: 6. The CDR3 runs to 14 residues. CDR1 and CDR2 from the germline V gene are MNHEY and SVGAGI.

V gene TRBV2 combines with J gene TRBJ1-2; 7 nucleotides line up with TRBD1. Unmatched junction bases numbered 10, after V lost 1 base and J lost 5 bases. Germline CDR1 is SNHLY and CDR2 is FYNNEI. This CDR3 contains 16 residues. In DNA, the CDR3 is TGTGCCAGCAGTGAAGTAAGGAGACAGGGAAGGTATGGCTACACCTTC. Translating it yields CASSEVRRQGRYGYTF.

The chain uses TRBV7-6 and TRBJ2-2; D is perhaps TRBD1 (6 bases). This CDR3 region has 14 residues. Trimming removed 5 bases from V and 2 bases from J, with 9 bases in between. Per germline, CDR1 SGHVS and CDR2 FNYEAQ. The CDR3 loop reads CASSAQGNTGELFF. CDR3 DNA: TGTGCCAGCAGCGCACAGGGTAACACCGGGGAGCTGTTTTTT.

The chain links TRBV19 to TRBJ1-3; maybe TRBD1 (5 bases). CDR1 is LNHDA and CDR2 is SQIVND in the germline V gene (reference sequence). This CDR3 spans 14 amino acids. V lost 7 bases, J lost 0 bases, and 10 bases lay in between. The CDR3 coding sequence is TGTGCCAGTACTTCCGACAGCTCTGGAAACACCATATATTTT. Residues: CASTSDSSGNTIYF.

This chain connects TRBV4-3 to TRBJ1-6; D not resolved. The CDR3 spans 15 residues. V shed 4 bases and J shed 0 bases, with 7 bases lying between them. CDR1 and CDR2 from the germline V gene are LGHNA and YSLEER. The chain's CDR3 is CASSPSSSYNSPLHF. DNA for the CDR3: TGCGCCAGCAGCCCCTCCTCCTCCTATAATTCACCCCTCCACTTT.

This chain links TRBV9 with TRBJ1-2; 8 bases fit TRBD1. CDR1 and CDR2 (germline): SGDLS, YYNGEE. The V segment lost 4 bases and the J segment 6 bases; nucleotides outside the gene matches: 11. The CDR3 sequence is 15 residues long. CDR3 amino acids: CASSPRTGQGDGYTF. In DNA form, the CDR3 reads TGTGCCAGCAGCCCGCGGACAGGGCAAGGAGATGGCTACACCTTC.

J is TRBJ2-1 and V is TRBV4-2; D call uncertain. Germline V CDR1 and CDR2: LGHNA, YNFKEQ. The CDR3 consists of 17 residues. Trimming removed 4 bases from V and 3 bases from J, with 19 bases in between. The CDR3 reads CASSRFFLERVYNEQFF. The CDR3 coding sequence is TGTGCCAGCAGCCGGTTCTTTCTGGAGCGAGTCTACAATGAGCAGTTCTTC.

This chain connects TRBV7-6 to TRBJ2-7; 12 bases line up with TRBD2. J lost 1 base, V lost 4 bases, and 5 bases had no gene match. CDR1 is SGHVS, CDR2 FNYEAQ, per germline. There are 16 residues in the CDR3. Here the CDR3 DNA reads TGTGCCAGCAGCTCCGCACTAGCGGGGGGATCCTACGAGCAGTACTTC. Encoded protein: CASSSALAGGSYEQYF.

This clone was seen a handful of times. The CDR3 loop is CASRRRTEDSNQPQHF. In DNA, the CDR3 is TGTGCCAGTAGGAGAAGGACGGAGGATAGCAATCAGCCCCAGCATTTT. The chain is built from TRBV19 and TRBJ1-5; D call uncertain. V dropped 6 bases and J dropped 0 bases, with 15 bases sitting between them. The CDR3 consists of 16 residues. Germline values: CDR1 LNHDA, CDR2 SQIVND (reference sequence).

In this sample, this clone turned up a few times. The chain links TRBV20-1 to TRBJ1-1; the D gene is possibly TRBD1 (5 bases). CDR3 length: 14 amino acids. Trimming took off 3 bases at V and 0 bases at J, with 11 bases between the two ends. CDR1 and CDR2 from the germline V gene are DFQATT and SNEGSKA (reference sequence). CDR3 sequence (DNA): TGCAGTGCTAGTAGTGGGGCAGTGAACACTGAAGCTTTCTTT. Encoded protein: CSASSGAVNTEAFF.